Listed here are 11 T cell receptor beta chains from one sample, sequenced in a study of blood T cells in healthy people across ages. A sample-barcoded 5' primer and a J-beta primer mix were used in a second PCR of about 7 to 12 cycles. TCRdb analysed the 5' RACE reads with MiXCR anew, one entry per CDR3 protein. The data show approximately 770,000 distinct CDR3 sequences, roughly 64% seen once. The sample consisted of blood. Source of these receptors: a young man in good health.

This chain links TRBV20-1 with TRBJ2-4; D is uncertain. Gene TRBJ2-7 matches the end of the DNA better, so the J call may be wrong. Germline V gene lookup returns CDR1 DFQATT and CDR2 SNEGSKA (reference sequence). The CDR3 loop spans 12 amino acids. DNA for the CDR3: TGCAGTGCTAGTAGACTGAACTACGAGCAGTACTTC. Amino acid sequence: CSASRLNYEQYF.

The DNA for the CDR3 is TGTGCCACCAGCTCAAGCGGGGGGGCGACAGATACGCAGTATTTT. Encoded protein: CATSSSGGATDTQYF. The V call is TRBV15, the J call TRBJ2-3, with 10 bases fitting TRBD2. Germline V gene data show CDR1 as LNHNV and CDR2 as YYDKDF (reference sequence). The V and J ends lost 5 bases and 3 bases, in that order; junction bases with no gene match: 5. The CDR3 is 15 residues long.

This sequence joins TRBV18 and TRBJ2-1; 9 bases map to TRBD1. V shed 6 bases and J 8 bases; nucleotides not matched to a gene: 11. The CDR3 is made up of 15 amino acids. Germline V gene sequence: CDR1 KGHSH, CDR2 LQKENI. CDR3 sequence reads: CASSQAPGQGYEQFF. In nucleotides, the CDR3 is TGTGCCAGCTCCCAAGCACCGGGACAGGGATATGAGCAGTTCTTC.

The genes are TRBV20-1 and TRBJ2-1; 13 positions agree with TRBD2. The ends lost 6 bases at V and 7 bases at J; junction bases unmatched: 9. The CDR3 loop spans 15 amino acids. Germline values: CDR1 DFQATT, CDR2 SNEGSKA (reference sequence). This CDR3 reads CSAGTGTSGVNEQFF. The CDR3 DNA reads as TGCAGTGCGGGGACCGGGACTAGCGGGGTTAATGAGCAGTTCTTC.

V and J are TRBV5-1 and TRBJ2-7, with 8 positions matching TRBD1. This CDR3 contains 15 residues. Looked up from germline, CDR1 is SGHRS and CDR2 is YFSETQ. Losses at the gene ends were 4 bases for V and 0 bases for J; bases not matched to a gene: 6. The CDR3 sequence is CASSAGTGSSYEQYF. The CDR3 DNA reads TGCGCCAGCAGCGCCGGGACAGGAAGCTCCTACGAGCAGTACTTC. Based on the CDR3 plus reference TRBV5-1 and TRBJ2-7, the full variable domain is KAGVTQTPRYLIKTRGQQVTLSCSPISGHRSVSWYQQTPGQGLQFLFEYFSETQRNKGNFPGRFSGRQFSNSRSEMNVSTLELGDSALYLCASSAGTGSSYEQYFGPGTRLTVT.

The chain uses TRBV20-1 and TRBJ2-1; D possibly corresponds to TRBD2 (5 bases). Germline V gene sequence: CDR1 DFQATT, CDR2 SNEGSKA (reference sequence). CDR3 length: 14 residues. V lost 0 bases, J lost 8 bases, and 14 bases lay in between. The CDR3 nucleotides read TGCAGTGCTAGAGATGGTCGGGGTGGGGATGAGCAGTTCTTC. Translating it yields CSARDGRGGDEQFF.

There are a few counts of this clonotype. V usage is TRBV4-3 and J usage is TRBJ2-1; 10 positions agree with TRBD1. CDR3 length: 16 amino acids. Germline CDR1 is LGHNA and CDR2 is YSLEER. V lost 0 bases, J lost 4 bases, and 3 bases stayed unmatched. This CDR3 reads CASSQDRDRGYNEQFF. The CDR3 nucleotides read TGCGCCAGCAGCCAAGATAGGGACAGGGGTTACAATGAGCAGTTCTTC.

The sample holds a few counts of this clonotype. The gene calls are TRBV28 and TRBJ2-7, with TRBD1 identical over 8 bases. Germline CDR1 reads MDHEN; CDR2 reads SYDVKM. The V and J ends lost 11 bases and 4 bases, in that order; junction bases with no gene match: 13. The CDR3 is made up of 14 amino acids. The CDR3 bases are TGTGCCTCCACTTCAGGGGGCGCATATTACGAGCAGTACTTC. It codes for CASTSGGAYYEQYF.

This chain connects TRBV13 to TRBJ2-7; D is unresolved. The CDR3 covers 18 residues. V gave up 6 bases and J gave up 7 bases, with 31 bases separating them. Germline V gene sequence: CDR1 PRHDT, CDR2 FYEKMQ (reference sequence). The CDR3 bases are TGTGCCAGCAGTTACCCCGGTGAAGGGCAGCCCTCCTACAATGAGCAGTACTTC. Its translation: CASSYPGEGQPSYNEQYF.

In DNA form, the CDR3 reads TGTGCCAGCAGCTTTTCGGAGGCACAAGAGACCCAGTACTTC. Its protein product is CASSFSEAQETQYF. This rearrangement joins TRBV7-8 to TRBJ2-5; TRBD2 might be the D (5 bases). The CDR3 runs 14 residues. Trimming removed 3 bases from V and 2 bases from J, with 10 bases in between. Germline-derived CDR1 and CDR2 are SGHVS and FQNEAQ.

The V call is TRBV15, the J call TRBJ2-3; 8 bases are a match to TRBD2. The CDR3 covers 13 residues. Looked up from germline, CDR1 is LNHNV and CDR2 is YYDKDF (reference sequence). V shed 5 bases and J 5 bases; nucleotides not matched to a gene: 3. The CDR3 coding sequence is TGTGCCACCAGCGGGACTAGGAAAGATACGCAGTATTTT. Encoded protein: CATSGTRKDTQYF.